These 16 T cell receptor beta chains came from one sample sequenced in a study of blood T cells in healthy people across ages. A second roughly 6 to 12 cycle PCR used barcoded and J-beta primers. TCRdb fed the 5' RACE reads into MiXCR, producing one record per CDR3 protein. This sample yields around 280,000 distinct CDR3 sequences, of which roughly 26% are seen a single time; 29% belongs to the top ten. The sequenced sample consisted of blood. All receptors derive from a woman in her 70s in good health.

Remarks on this clonotype: The junction shows a germline mismatch at one end, possibly a read error. The rearrangement joins TRBV6-1 to TRBJ2-1; 12 bases map to TRBD2. Germline V gene data show CDR1 as MNHNS and CDR2 as SASEGT. The CDR3 extends over 19 amino acids. The CDR3 loop is CASSGPGLAGTSSYNEQSF. CDR3 DNA: TGTGCCAGCAGTGGACCGGGACTAGCGGGCACCAGCTCCTACAATGAGCAGTCCTTC.

This clonotype showed up just a few times. This chain connects TRBV7-3 to TRBJ1-5, with a tentative D call TRBD1 (5 bases). This CDR3 has 17 amino acids. Germline values: CDR1 SGHTA, CDR2 FQGTGA. V was cut by 3 bases and J by 0 bases, with 15 bases left in between. CDR3 in DNA: TGTGCCAGCAGCTTCGCACCCCGGGGACTTAGCAATCAGCCCCAGCATTTT. Translating it yields CASSFAPRGLSNQPQHF.

J is TRBJ2-1 and V is TRBV6-2 or TRBV6-3; D is undetermined. Trimming stripped 2 bases from V and 7 bases from J, with 9 bases between. The CDR3 is 13 residues long. CDR1 and CDR2 (germline): MNHEY, SVGEGT. The CDR3 coding sequence is TGTGCCAGCAGTTACACCCAGAGAAATGAGCAGTTCTTC. Translating gives CASSYTQRNEQFF.

This clonotype has ten or more counts. The chain uses TRBV29-1 and TRBJ1-1; D is perhaps TRBD1 (5 bases). The CDR3 spans 13 residues. Trimming stripped 7 bases from V and 2 bases from J, with 14 bases between. Germline values: CDR1 SQVTM, CDR2 ANQGSEA. The CDR3 sequence is CSAAWRDNTEAFF. The CDR3 bases are TGCAGCGCTGCTTGGCGGGACAACACTGAAGCTTTCTTT.

The table lists this clonotype with a few counts. The rearrangement uses TRBV6-5 and TRBJ2-1; possible D gene TRBD2, 5 bases. Germline V gene sequence: CDR1 MNHEY, CDR2 SVGAGI. V was clipped by 2 bases and J by 2 bases, with 16 bases between them. This CDR3 has 17 residues. CDR3: CASSYPPRVGTYNEQFF. For the CDR3, the DNA is TGTGCCAGCAGTTACCCCCCGAGGGTGGGGACCTACAATGAGCAGTTCTTC.

This rearrangement joins TRBV29-1 to TRBJ2-2; no clear D. The CDR3 is 10 residues long. V dropped 5 bases and J dropped 2 bases, with 0 bases sitting between them. Germline loops: CDR1 SQVTM, CDR2 ANQGSEA. Here the CDR3 DNA reads TGCAGCGTTAACACCGGGGAGCTGTTTTTT. It specifies CSVNTGELFF.

This chain uses TRBV20-1 with TRBJ1-5, with unresolved D. The germline CDR1 and CDR2 sequences are DFQATT and SNEGSKA (reference sequence). The CDR3 consists of 15 residues. Trimming left V 3 bases short and J 0 bases short, with 12 bases between. The CDR3 bases are TGCAGTGCTAGGGTGACCCCTGATAGCAATCAGCCCCAGCATTTT. The encoded protein is CSARVTPDSNQPQHF.

This clonotype was detected only a few times. The chain joins TRBV5-6 to TRBJ2-4, with no clear D. This CDR3 region has 14 residues. The germline V gene has CDR1 SGHDT and CDR2 YYEEEE. V shed 3 bases and J shed 0 bases, with 7 bases lying between them. The CDR3 loop reads CASSSQLAKNIQYF. The CDR3, as DNA: TGTGCCAGCAGCTCCCAATTAGCCAAAAACATTCAGTACTTC.

Only one count was recorded for this clonotype. The CDR3 sequence is CASTWQLNTEAFF. For the CDR3, the DNA is TGTGCCAGTACTTGGCAGCTGAACACTGAAGCTTTCTTT. The V and J genes are TRBV19 and TRBJ1-1; D remains ambiguous. Germline CDR1 and CDR2: LNHDA and SQIVND (reference sequence). There are 13 residues in the CDR3. The ends were cut back, 7 bases at V and 0 bases at J, with 9 bases in the middle. Drawing the rest from reference TRBV19 and TRBJ1-1, the complete variable domain is DGGITQSPKYLFRKEGQNVTLSCEQNLNHDAMYWYRQDPGQGLRLIYYSQIVNDFQKGDIAEGYSVSREKKESFPLTVTSAQKNPTAFYLCASTWQLNTEAFFGQGTRLTVV.

This chain connects TRBV7-3 to TRBJ2-3, with TRBD2 matching 11 bases. The CDR3 is 17 residues long. V dropped 3 bases and J dropped 2; count of bases not matched to a gene: 7. Germline CDR1 is SGHTA and CDR2 is FQGTGA. The CDR3 nucleotides read TGTGCCAGCAGCTTTGCCGGGACTAGCGGCATCACAGATACGCAGTATTTT. It translates to CASSFAGTSGITDTQYF. Filled out from reference TRBV7-3 and TRBJ2-3, the complete variable domain reads GAGVSQTPSNKVTEKGKYVELRCDPISGHTALYWYRQSLGQGPEFLIYFQGTGAADDSGLPNDRFFAVRPEGSVSTLKIQRTERGDSAVYLCASSFAGTSGITDTQYFGPGTRLTVL.

This clonotype was seen repeatedly, ten times or more. The chain employs TRBV29-1 and TRBJ2-5; 8 nucleotides agree with TRBD1. The CDR3 totals 15 residues. V was pared by 8 bases and J by 1 base, with 12 bases of the junction left unmatched. The V gene's germline CDR1 is SQVTM and CDR2 ANQGSEA. The DNA for the CDR3 is TGCAGCTCCTCCCCCGGGACAGGCACCCAAGAGACCCAGTACTTC. Translated: CSSSPGTGTQETQYF.

This clonotype was recorded a few times. The rearrangement joins TRBV6-2 or TRBV6-3 to TRBJ1-2; D gene uncertain. V dropped 5 bases and J dropped 7 bases, with 20 bases sitting between them. CDR1 MNHEY and CDR2 SVGEGT come from the germline V gene. The length of the CDR3 is 15 residues. CDR3 sequence: CASSPSFEGRGGYTF. The CDR3 DNA reads TGTGCCAGCAGTCCCTCGTTCGAGGGTCGGGGTGGCTACACCTTC.

The chain has TRBV10-3 and TRBJ2-7; D possibly corresponds to TRBD1 (6 bases). The germline V and J ends were trimmed by 10 bases and 3 bases, with 13 bases remaining between them. Germline CDR1 reads ENHRY; CDR2 reads SYGVKD. This CDR3 has 12 residues. DNA of the CDR3: TGTGCCACCAGAGGACAGAACTACGAGCAGTACTTC. Translating gives CATRGQNYEQYF.

The chain joins TRBV20-1 to TRBJ1-4; a possible D gene is TRBD1 (5 bases). The ends were cut back, 0 bases at V and 8 bases at J, with 16 bases in the middle. The CDR3 is 15 amino acids. Germline lookup yields CDR1 DFQATT and CDR2 SNEGSKA (reference sequence). The CDR3 DNA reads TGCAGTGCTAGAGACGGCCGGGACTCCAACGAAAAACTGTTTTTT. Residues: CSARDGRDSNEKLFF.

This clonotype was observed a handful of times. The chain is built from TRBV7-9 and TRBJ2-7, with D possibly TRBD2 on 5 matching bases. V was clipped by 0 bases and J by 3 bases, with 12 bases between them. Per the germline V gene, CDR1 is SEHNR and CDR2 is FQNEAQ (reference sequence). This CDR3 is built from 15 residues. In DNA form, the CDR3 reads TGTGCCAGCAGCTTAGCGGAGGCCCCCAACTACGAGCAGTACTTC. Amino acids: CASSLAEAPNYEQYF.

This clonotype was detected a few times. The gene calls are TRBV2 and TRBJ2-5, with D possibly being TRBD1 (6 bases). Germline V gene lookup returns CDR1 SNHLY and CDR2 FYNNEI. Between the trimmed V and J ends, which lost 5 bases and 5 bases, there was a span of 15 bases. The CDR3 length is 14 residues. CDR3: CASSSRTVAETQYF. The CDR3 nucleotides read TGTGCCAGCAGTAGCCGGACAGTAGCTGAGACCCAGTACTTC.